This paragraph reports one T cell receptor (beta chain). It has no known antigen specificity. No per-base quality is available; no much larger clone lies one base away. These data belong to a study of shared clonotypes between healthy human individuals (TCRdb year 2020). Describing the broader study: The cohort comprised two women and a few men aged 18 to 49 years. Each donor's leukapheresis produced roughly between about 0.9 and 9.5 billion PBMCs. For each donor, CD4 naive and CD4 memory were each run on three plates, CD8 naive on two plates, and CD8 memory on one plate. To estimate repertoire size and how much clonotype sharing occurs between individuals, the study deeply sequenced the blood TCR repertoires of several healthy adults. To increase sequencing depth and limit assay-specific biases, TCR repertoire library preparation and sequencing were carried out by different laboratories using diverse techniques. Findings and caveats that apply to the study as a whole: Only blood was sampled, and tissue TCR repertoires likely differ from those in blood. Incomplete sequencing was indicated by rarefaction of sorted-subset datasets, despite the large sequencing depth. Based on pairwise subsampling, the degree of clonotype sharing among donors was expected to be affected by sequencing depth. Compared with non-shared clonotypes, the clonotypes found in all four sorted-subset donors had higher generation probabilities. When a handful of donors were compared, the shared fraction of clonotypes was about 5.5% for naive CD4, about 4% for naive CD8, 2.3% for memory CD4, and around 0.37% for memory CD8. Naive subsets generally had larger estimated clonotype richness than memory subsets. Because the study included a small number of donors, the genetic and exposure-history diversity represented was limited.

TCR CDR3 regions were amplified from genomic DNA by multiplex PCR using the deep immunoSEQ assay. Extracted genomic DNA from each cell subset was spread evenly across all wells of several immunoSEQ 96-well plates, with each plate serving as a replicate. Each replicate PCR for sorted subsets received about 210 ng genomic DNA, equal to 30,000 or so T cell genomes. Purified libraries were quantified with a Qubit 3.0 fluorometer, sized on a Bioanalyzer 2100, and re-quantified with the KAPA Library Quantification kit. Every immunoSEQ 96-well plate was sequenced on a dedicated single-read 150-cycle Illumina NextSeq 550 flow cell. Per the original workflow: Because only junctional sequences without quality scores were contained in the immunoSEQ output, filtering matching that applied to full-length reads could not be performed. To assign V/J genes and CDR3, sequences were annotated against IMGT germline references using PyIR, a Python wrapper for IgBLAST v1.9. Reads were removed for weak V/J assignments (E-value above 1e-6), missing CDR3, stop codons, out-of-frame junctions, or ambiguous translated residues. V3J clonotypes were defined as sequences sharing the same inferred V gene, J gene, and CDR3 amino acid sequence. The percentage overlap between two repertoires was calculated by dividing the number of shared unique clonotypes by the size of the smaller repertoire. Three approaches were used to assess repertoire richness: RTK rarefaction, the Chao1 estimator, and Recon v2.1 estimates of unobserved clonotypes. Generation probabilities were computed with OLGA for all TCRbeta clonotypes obtained by the gDNA method from a few donors. TCRdb holds this immuneACCESS table with in-frame rearrangements only. Some clones are missing; in checked studies, unresolved V genes explain under half, and the rest has no known cause. D and trimming were read from the DNA, whereas the V and J calls and clone size are those reported in that table. The sample has about 600,000 clones on record, 97% of them singletons. Jointly, the top ten make up roughly 0.055% of the sample.

V lost 5 bases and J lost 1 base, and the count of bases not matched to a germline gene is 6. Taken from the germline V gene (reference sequence), the CDR1 and CDR2 loops are MNHEY and SMNVEV. The CDR3 sequence holds 17 residues, the cysteine and phenylalanine included. Only the CDR3 portion is preserved as DNA: 51 bases, with reading frame beginning at the first base. Donors were healthy HIV-negative adults with no recently reported acute infections or vaccinations. Only Caucasian adults living in Nashville, Tennessee, USA were represented among the donors. CD4+ T cells were enriched through magnetic negative selection, after which naive cells were positively selected on CD45RA and the remaining negative fraction served as the memory subset. Blood was obtained by leukapheresis, after which PBMCs were separated by Ficoll-Histopaque density gradient centrifugation and cryopreserved in liquid nitrogen vapor phase. Purity and quantity of every magnetically sorted T cell population were checked by analytical flow cytometry. Each sorted fraction had its genomic DNA isolated and then quantified by UV absorbance on a Nanodrop 2000c.

This sequence originates from a woman aged 30 to 39 in good health. The sequencing sample was made of naive CD4+ T cells sorted from blood. The sample's cell subset or site label is to be understood as: CD45RA+ positively selected. The V and J genes are TRBV27 and TRBJ2-1, and 12 junction bases match TRBD2. The CDR3 protein is CASSPVLAGGSYNEQFF. In nucleotide form, the sequence is TGTGCCAGCAGTCCAGTCCTAGCGGGAGGGTCCTACAATGAGCAGTTCTTC.